These 12 T cell receptor beta chains came from one sample sequenced in a study of spatial heterogeneity in lung cancer. In TCRdb, the 5' RACE reads were re-called with MiXCR into one record per CDR3 protein. The sample includes some 12,000 distinct CDR3 sequences, about 6% of them seen just once. Regarding time point: sample taken at primary tumor resection. Material for sequencing was whole RNA from tumor, nontumor lung or frozen PBMC, left unsorted. This specimen consisted of normal lung tissue next to the tumor, obtained at surgery. The source of these receptors is a male donor with early-stage non-small cell lung cancer.

This clonotype is termed medium-sized. Since it is a stray read in a library aimed at alpha chains, this beta chain has a size that is not meaningful. The chain couples TRBV5-1 to TRBJ2-7, with D possibly matching TRBD1 (6 bases). This CDR3 spans 19 amino acids. Per germline, CDR1 SGHRS and CDR2 YFSETQ. V was trimmed by 0 bases and J by 1 base, leaving 23 bases between them. This CDR3 reads CASSLGPRTTGKASYEQYF. Written as DNA, the CDR3 is TGCGCCAGCAGCTTGGGACCCAGGACCACAGGGAAAGCATCCTACGAGCAGTACTTC.

This clonotype was seen at least ten times. This beta chain is an off-target read within a library intended for alpha chains, so its frequency means little. This chain joins TRBV4-1 and TRBJ1-1; D gene ambiguous. CDR3 length equals 16 residues. The germline V gene encodes CDR1 MGHRA and CDR2 YSYEKL. The V end lost 4 bases, the J end lost 1 base, and 16 bases lay between the germline ends. In nucleotides, the CDR3 is TGCGCCAGCAGCCCCATGGGCAGTGGAGCGAACACTGAAGCTTTCTTT. Amino acid sequence: CASSPMGSGANTEAFF.

Concerning this clonotype itself: This beta chain was picked up by a library intended for alpha chains and is off target, so its count carries little meaning. The chain employs TRBV19 and TRBJ2-2; TRBD2 agrees at 10 bases. The length of the CDR3 is 14 residues. The trim removed 3 bases at V and 11 bases at J, leaving 6 bases unmatched. Germline values: CDR1 LNHDA, CDR2 SQIVND (reference sequence). This CDR3 reads CASSISSGRAELFF. The CDR3 DNA reads TGTGCCAGTAGTATCTCGAGCGGGAGGGCCGAGCTGTTTTTT.

This clonotype was seen many times. Because this beta chain is a stray read in a library intended to capture alpha chains, its abundance should not be given much weight. The genes are TRBV10-3 and TRBJ1-1, with D perhaps TRBD1 (6 bases). The V gene lost 4 bases and the J gene lost 11 bases, with 11 bases spanning the gap. Germline V gives CDR1 ENHRY, CDR2 SYGVKD. The CDR3 contains 11 residues. The CDR3 protein is CAISGDRMAFF. The CDR3, as DNA: TGTGCCATCAGTGGTGACAGGATGGCTTTCTTT.

This clonotype occurred many times. This beta chain was picked up by a library intended for alpha chains and is off target, so its count carries little meaning. The chain couples TRBV4-2 to TRBJ2-1, with 15 bases lining up with TRBD2. This CDR3 comprises 18 residues. V lost 2 bases to trimming and J lost 6 bases; unmatched junction nucleotides: 8. The germline CDR1 and CDR2 sequences are LGHNA and YNFKEQ. The CDR3 region has the DNA TGTGCCAGCAGCCAAACTCGGACTAGCGGGAGGGGCCCCAATGAGCAGTTCTTC. It yields the protein CASSQTRTSGRGPNEQFF.

This clonotype counts as medium-sized. This beta chain represents an off-target read in a library built for alpha chains; its size is of limited meaning. The rearrangement links TRBV27 to TRBJ2-1, with 9 bases lining up with TRBD2. This CDR3 comprises 18 residues. V lost 3 bases and J lost 8; bases outside the gene matches: 17. Germline lookup yields CDR1 MNHEY and CDR2 SMNVEV (reference sequence). The CDR3 DNA reads TGTGCCAGCAGTTTCATCCCCCCAGTGGGGGCGGGAGGGGATGAGCAGTTCTTC. It is translated as CASSFIPPVGAGGDEQFF.

This clonotype has a count of ten or more. A library prepared for alpha chains yielded this beta chain as an off-target read; its size is of little meaning. The chain links TRBV6-6 to TRBJ1-2; D perhaps matches TRBD1 (6 bases). V lost 2 bases and J lost 7, with 14 bases in between. The CDR3 is 14 residues long. From germline, CDR1 is MNHNY and CDR2 SVGAGI (reference sequence). CDR3 amino acids: CASSYDGGRGGYTF. The CDR3 DNA reads as TGTGCCAGCAGTTACGACGGGGGCCGTGGTGGCTACACCTTC.

In this sample, this clonotype turned up many times. This beta chain is off target for a library built for alpha chains, so its abundance means little. V is TRBV6-2 or TRBV6-3 and J is TRBJ1-1; no firm D call. Germline values: CDR1 MNHEY, CDR2 SVGEGT. V dropped 6 bases and J dropped 11 bases, with 16 bases sitting between them. The CDR3 runs to 12 residues. The CDR3 nucleotides are TGTGCCAGCAGGGTCGTACGGCAGAGGGCTTTCTTT. Amino acid sequence: CASRVVRQRAFF.

This clonotype was seen ten or more times. One end of the junction fails to match germline, which may point to a read error. The size of this beta chain means little, since it is a stray read in a library made for alpha chains. The chain links TRBV25-1 to TRBJ1-1; D call uncertain. This CDR3 has 12 amino acids. Germline V gene lookup returns CDR1 MGHDK and CDR2 SYGVNS. The CDR3 protein is CASSERSTQAFF. CDR3 sequence (DNA): TGTGCCAGCAGTGAAAGGAGCACTCAAGCTTTCTTT.

This clonotype is large (0.1 to 1%) by share. This beta chain is a stray sequence in a library constructed for alpha chains; its clone size is not meaningful. V is TRBV7-9 and J is TRBJ1-5; no clear D. Trimming left V 3 bases short and J 1 base short, with 10 bases between. Germline CDR1 is SEHNR and CDR2 is FQNEAQ (reference sequence). The CDR3 contains 15 residues. CDR3 DNA sequence: TGTGCCAGCAGCTTTGATGGGTCGAGCAATCAGCCCCAGCATTTT. As protein: CASSFDGSSNQPQHF.

The table lists this clonotype with many counts. Being off target in a library aimed at alpha chains, this beta chain has a size of little meaning. The CDR3 DNA follows: TGTGCCAGCAGTGAATATGCAGTCTACTCCTCTGGAAACACCATATATTTT. Translated: CASSEYAVYSSGNTIYF. The chain couples TRBV25-1 to TRBJ1-3; D remains unclear. The V gene lost 0 bases and the J gene lost 0 bases, with 12 bases spanning the gap. There are 17 residues in the CDR3. Germline lookup yields CDR1 MGHDK and CDR2 SYGVNS.

This clonotype showed up many times. Being off target in a library aimed at alpha chains, this beta chain has a size of little meaning. This chain joins TRBV14 and TRBJ1-2; no reliable D call. CDR1 is SGHDN, CDR2 FVKESK, per germline. Trimming took off 4 bases at V and 0 bases at J, with 15 bases between the two ends. The CDR3 loop spans 16 amino acids. Here the CDR3 reads CASSPRTSTPNYGYTF. CDR3 nucleotide sequence: TGTGCCAGCAGCCCCCGAACAAGTACACCTAACTATGGCTACACCTTC.